This passage covers 26 T cell receptor beta chains from one sample sequenced in a study of OX40 agonist ivuxolimab in advanced cancers. Repertoires were generated with immunoSEQ multiplex PCR, while TCRdb's copy carries only in-frame clones and drops some. The table shows tens of thousands of clones, with nearly 95% occurring only once. Sequenced here: CD4+ or CD8+ T cells sorted from blood, sampled in a trial of the OX40 agonist ivuxolimab. Receptors originate from an adult with an advanced solid tumor such as melanoma, head and neck, liver or kidney cancer.

This sequence joins TRBV5-1 and TRBJ2-2, with 8 positions matching TRBD1. CDR3 length: 18 residues. Trimming took 1 base from V and 1 from J; bases not matched to a gene: 9. Per the germline V gene, CDR1 is SGHRS and CDR2 is YFSETQ. The CDR3 spells CASSLRQGAKWNTGELFF. CDR3 nucleotide sequence: TGCGCCAGCAGCTTGCGGCAGGGGGCTAAGTGGAACACCGGGGAGCTGTTTTTT. Variable domain in full (rest from reference TRBV5-1 and TRBJ2-2): KAGVTQTPRYLIKTRGQQVTLSCSPISGHRSVSWYQQTPGQGLQFLFEYFSETQRNKGNFPGRFSGRQFSNSRSEMNVSTLELGDSALYLCASSLRQGAKWNTGELFFGEGSRLTVL.

The chain links TRBV2 to TRBJ2-5, with a weak D call TRBD2 (6 bases). CDR3 length: 16 residues. Looked up from germline, CDR1 is SNHLY and CDR2 is FYNNEI. Between the trimmed V and J ends, which lost 2 bases and 0 bases, there was a span of 13 bases. CDR3 sequence (DNA): TGTGCCAGCAGTGAATCCGGTGGGGGGTACCAAGAGACCCAGTACTTC. Translating gives CASSESGGGYQETQYF.

This sequence joins TRBV4-1 and TRBJ1-4; tentative D call: TRBD1 (6 bases). Germline V gives CDR1 MGHRA, CDR2 YSYEKL. Trimming stripped 5 bases from V and 6 bases from J, with 10 bases between. The CDR3 extends over 13 amino acids. The CDR3 DNA reads TGCGCCAGCAGCGCGAGACAGGATGAAAAACTGTTTTTT. It yields the protein CASSARQDEKLFF.

The CDR3 protein is CASSLVEGTEAFF. The CDR3 DNA is TGTGCCAGCAGCTTAGTGGAGGGAACTGAAGCTTTCTTT. This sequence joins TRBV5-4 and TRBJ1-1; D unclear. This CDR3 spans 13 amino acids. Germline-derived CDR1 and CDR2 are SGHNT and YYREEE (reference sequence). V lost 2 bases and J 5 bases, leaving 10 bases between the germline ends.

The rearrangement uses TRBV19 and TRBJ2-7; D tentatively reads TRBD1 or TRBD2 (5 bases each). Trimming left V 5 bases short and J 4 bases short, with 15 bases between. This CDR3 comprises 14 residues. Germline V gene sequence: CDR1 LNHDA, CDR2 SQIVND (reference sequence). CDR3 loop: CASSWGKGQYEQYF. The CDR3 region has the DNA TGTGCCAGTAGTTGGGGGAAAGGCCAATACGAGCAGTACTTC.

The V and J genes are TRBV11-3 and TRBJ2-1; D ambiguous. The germline CDR1 and CDR2 sequences are SGHNT and YENEEA. Trimming pared 3 bases from V and 0 bases from J, leaving 12 bases between. The CDR3 is 16 residues long. CDR3 sequence: CASSLWGGSSYNEQFF. The CDR3 DNA is TGTGCCAGCAGCTTGTGGGGTGGAAGCTCCTACAATGAGCAGTTCTTC.

The V and J genes are TRBV6-5 and TRBJ1-1, with a weak D call TRBD1 (6 bases). Trimming stripped 2 bases from V and 6 bases from J, with 10 bases between. Germline loops: CDR1 MNHEY, CDR2 SVGAGI. The CDR3 is made up of 13 amino acids. In DNA form, the CDR3 reads TGTGCCAGCAGTTACGCGGGGGCGGCTGAAGCTTTCTTT. It translates to CASSYAGAAEAFF.

This clone came up once. The V gene is TRBV7-9, the J gene TRBJ1-1; 10 bases agree with TRBD1. V shed 2 bases and J 3 bases; nucleotides not matched to a gene: 6. The CDR3 runs to 16 residues. Germline values: CDR1 SEHNR, CDR2 FQNEAQ (reference sequence). CDR3 coding DNA: TGTGCCAGCAGCTTACTAAGGACAGGGGGGGACACTGAAGCTTTCTTT. Translated, it gives CASSLLRTGGDTEAFF.

CDR3 sequence (DNA): TGTGCCAGCAGCTTCCGGGACGGTAATCAGCCCCAGCATTTT. Translation: CASSFRDGNQPQHF. This chain links TRBV5-7 with TRBJ1-5; D is possibly TRBD1 (5 bases). TRBV5-7 is sorted into the ORF group, with uncertain function. The CDR3 is 14 amino acids. Deletions cut 2 bases from V and 4 bases from J, with 10 bases between.

V gene TRBV11-2 combines with J gene TRBJ2-7; D is ambiguous. The V gene lost 1 base and the J gene lost 2 bases, with 15 bases spanning the gap. Germline assignment: CDR1 SGHAT and CDR2 FQNNGV. The CDR3 is 16 amino acids. CDR3 bases: TGTGCCAGCAGCTTAGTTGGCCTCAAGACGGCCTACGAGCAGTACTTC. Translated: CASSLVGLKTAYEQYF.

The V call is TRBV29-1, the J call TRBJ2-1; D is unresolved. V was pared by 3 bases and J by 3 bases, with 12 bases between. The CDR3 covers 14 residues. CDR1 is SQVTM and CDR2 is ANQGSEA in the germline V gene. CDR3 sequence: CSVESRRHYNEQFF. For the CDR3, the DNA is TGCAGCGTTGAGAGTAGACGGCACTACAATGAGCAGTTCTTC.

The rearrangement links TRBV9 to TRBJ2-7, with D possibly matching TRBD2 (5 bases). V shed 3 bases and J shed 6 bases, with 10 bases lying between them. Germline V CDR1 and CDR2: SGDLS, YYNGEE. This CDR3 has 12 amino acids. CDR3 DNA sequence: TGTGCCAGCAGCGCGGACTTAACCGAGCAGTACTTC. Amino acid sequence: CASSADLTEQYF.

The V and J genes are TRBV10-3 and TRBJ2-7; possible D gene TRBD1, 6 bases. Germline values: CDR1 ENHRY, CDR2 SYGVKD. Trimming cost V 3 bases and J 3 bases, with 12 bases left between them. CDR3 length equals 14 residues. CDR3 coding DNA: TGTGCCATCAGTGAAGAACAGGGCAACTACGAGCAGTACTTC. Translating it yields CAISEEQGNYEQYF.

This clone appeared a single time. The chain employs TRBV5-6 and TRBJ1-5; tentative D call: TRBD1 (5 bases). The CDR3 loop spans 15 amino acids. V was trimmed by 5 bases and J by 0 bases, leaving 12 bases between them. CDR1 SGHDT and CDR2 YYEEEE come from the germline V gene. The CDR3 region is CASSFGHSSNQPQHF. The CDR3 DNA sequence: TGTGCCAGCAGTTTCGGACATTCTAGCAATCAGCCCCAGCATTTT.

The gene calls are TRBV7-9 and TRBJ2-2; perhaps TRBD2 as D (5 bases). This CDR3 spans 17 amino acids. V gave up 5 bases and J gave up 7 bases, with 23 bases separating them. Germline-derived CDR1 and CDR2 are SEHNR and FQNEAQ (reference sequence). This CDR3 is CASSPVPGNTALGELFF. CDR3 nucleotide sequence: TGTGCCAGCAGCCCAGTTCCGGGGAACACCGCTCTCGGGGAGCTGTTTTTT. Combining the CDR3 with reference TRBV7-9 and TRBJ2-2 gives the whole variable domain DTGVSQNPRHKITKRGQNVTFRCDPISEHNRLYWYRQTLGQGPEFLTYFQNEAQLEKSRLLSDRFSAERPKGSFSTLEIQRTEQGDSAMYLCASSPVPGNTALGELFFGEGSRLTVL.

The rearrangement links TRBV5-4 to TRBJ1-1, with unresolved D. Germline V gene lookup returns CDR1 SGHNT and CDR2 YYREEE (reference sequence). The germline V and J ends were trimmed by 0 bases and 1 base, with 13 bases remaining between them. The CDR3 is 16 residues long. The CDR3 sequence: CASSLAIWAPNTEAFF. CDR3 bases: TGTGCCAGCAGCTTGGCTATTTGGGCACCGAACACTGAAGCTTTCTTT.

This clone was observed a single time. This rearrangement joins TRBV4-1 to TRBJ1-1; D call uncertain. CDR1 is MGHRA and CDR2 is YSYEKL in the germline V gene. V lost 0 bases, J lost 2 bases, and 10 bases lay in between. The CDR3 consists of 15 residues. The CDR3 region has the DNA TGCGCCAGCAGCCAAGAATTCCGGGGAAACACTGAAGCTTTCTTT. As protein: CASSQEFRGNTEAFF.

This clone was seen only once. J is TRBJ2-3 and V is TRBV27; 10 bases align to TRBD2. This CDR3 comprises 15 residues. J was trimmed by 0 bases and V by 6 bases; bases with no gene match: 3. CDR1 MNHEY and CDR2 SMNVEV come from the germline V gene (reference sequence). This CDR3 reads CASSILAGSTDTQYF. The CDR3 nucleotides are TGTGCCAGCAGCATACTAGCGGGGAGCACAGATACGCAGTATTTT.

This chain uses TRBV5-6 with TRBJ2-3; 10 nucleotides match TRBD2. This CDR3 is built from 13 residues. The junction had 1 base not matched to a gene; V was cut back by 4 bases and J by 5 bases. Germline V gene lookup returns CDR1 SGHDT and CDR2 YYEEEE. The CDR3 protein is CASSVAGGDTQYF. The CDR3 bases are TGTGCCAGCAGCGTAGCGGGGGGAGATACGCAGTATTTT.

The chain joins TRBV4-1 to TRBJ2-7, with TRBD1 matching 9 bases. Looked up from germline, CDR1 is MGHRA and CDR2 is YSYEKL. CDR3 length equals 14 residues. J lost 5 bases, V lost 3 bases, and 5 bases had no gene match. The CDR3 DNA is TGCGCCAGCAGCCATGGGACAGGGTATAACGAGCAGTACTTC. Its protein is CASSHGTGYNEQYF.

The rearrangement links TRBV2 to TRBJ2-2, with D unresolved. V dropped 7 bases and J dropped 6 bases, with 9 bases sitting between them. Per germline, CDR1 SNHLY and CDR2 FYNNEI. The CDR3 has 12 residues. CDR3 amino acids: CASKVAAGELFF. CDR3 coding DNA: TGTGCCAGCAAGGTCGCGGCCGGGGAGCTGTTTTTT. Supplemented by reference TRBV2 and TRBJ2-2, the full variable domain reads EPEVTQTPSHQVTQMGQEVILRCVPISNHLYFYWYRQILGQKVEFLVSFYNNEISEKSEIFDDQFSVERPDGSNFTLKIRSTKLEDSAMYFCASKVAAGELFFGEGSRLTVL.

The V call is TRBV4-1, the J call TRBJ2-5, with TRBD2 identical over 8 bases. The ends lost 8 bases at V and 5 bases at J; junction bases unmatched: 10. Per germline, CDR1 MGHRA and CDR2 YSYEKL. The CDR3 loop spans 14 amino acids. The DNA of the CDR3 is TGCGCCAGCTCCCAAGCGGGGGCATGGGAGACCCAGTACTTC. This translates into CASSQAGAWETQYF.

This chain connects TRBV7-9 to TRBJ2-5, with 7 positions matching TRBD2. From germline, CDR1 is SEHNR and CDR2 FQNEAQ (reference sequence). CDR3 size: 14 residues. The J segment lost 4 bases and the V segment lost 5 bases, leaving 7 bases of the junction unmatched. CDR3 sequence reads: CASSLGGSIETQYF. CDR3 bases: TGTGCCAGCAGCCTGGGGGGGTCCATAGAGACCCAGTACTTC.

This clone has a single count. The V call is TRBV7-6, the J call TRBJ2-7, with 7 bases lining up with TRBD1. The V segment lost 1 base and the J segment 2 bases; nucleotides outside the gene matches: 5. Germline CDR1 reads SGHVS; CDR2 reads FNYEAQ. The CDR3 length is 15 residues. The DNA of the CDR3 is TGTGCCAGCAGCTTAGGGACAGGCAACGCCTACGAGCAGTACTTC. Its protein is CASSLGTGNAYEQYF.

This rearrangement joins TRBV12-5 to TRBJ2-1; D is unresolved. The CDR3 runs to 11 residues. In germline, CDR1 is LGHNT, CDR2 FRNRAP. V was cut by 3 bases and J by 9 bases, with 6 bases left in between. CDR3 sequence: CASGFGGEQFF. DNA for the CDR3: TGTGCTAGTGGTTTTGGCGGTGAGCAGTTCTTC.

The chain recombines TRBV19 with TRBJ2-1, with 9 bases matching TRBD2. Germline V CDR1 and CDR2: LNHDA, SQIVND (reference sequence). V lost 3 bases to trimming and J lost 8 bases; unmatched junction nucleotides: 11. CDR3 length equals 16 residues. CDR3 protein: CASSIFWREGFDEQFF. The CDR3 DNA sequence: TGTGCCAGTAGTATCTTCTGGCGGGAGGGATTTGATGAGCAGTTCTTC.